This paragraph covers one T cell receptor beta chain sequence. Produced via immunoSEQ multiplex PCR; TCRdb's table is partial and in-frame only. The top ten clones hold approximately 10% of a sample with about 36,000 clones, approximately 91% of them seen once. The germline CDR1 and CDR2 sequences are MNHEY and SMNVEV (reference sequence). The CDR3 is 15 residues long. Trimming stripped 0 bases from V and 4 bases from J, with 10 bases between. The data derive from a study of T cell changes during pregnancy in multiple sclerosis. The TCR sequence derives from a female donor with multiple sclerosis, enrolled in a pregnancy study. The rearrangement links TRBV27 to TRBJ1-5; D gene ambiguous. The sample was CD8+ T cells from peripheral blood mononuclear cells, taken in the third trimester of pregnancy. The CDR3 spells CASSLSVQVNQPQHF. The CDR3 bases are TGTGCCAGCAGTTTATCCGTCCAGGTTAATCAGCCCCAGCATTTT.